The 5 T cell receptor beta chains below come from one sample, sequenced in a study of T cells after yellow fever vaccination. From the 5' RACE reads, TCRdb called clonotypes with MiXCR, one entry per CDR3 protein. The sample has about 320,000 distinct CDR3 sequences; around 13% are singletons. The sequenced sample was CD4+ T cells sorted from PBMCs, obtained 15 days after the yellow fever booster vaccination. The receptors were sampled from a man between 18 and 29 years old who received the YFV17D yellow fever vaccine.

The sample holds a few counts of this clonotype. The V gene is TRBV9, the J gene TRBJ2-5, with TRBD2 matching over 14 bases. The V gene end was trimmed by 0 bases and the J gene end by 4 bases; junction bases not matched to a gene: 2. This CDR3 spans 16 amino acids. CDR1 is SGDLS and CDR2 is YYNGEE in the germline V gene. In DNA, the CDR3 is TGTGCCAGCAGCGTAGGGACTAGCGGGAGGACAGAGACCCAGTACTTC. Encoded protein: CASSVGTSGRTETQYF.

The chain carries TRBV11-2 and TRBJ1-2; D may be TRBD1 (5 bases). V was cut by 4 bases and J by 6 bases, with 15 bases left in between. Germline assignment: CDR1 SGHAT and CDR2 FQNNGV. The CDR3 sequence is 14 residues long. CDR3 sequence: CASSSPREGHGYTF. The CDR3 DNA is TGTGCCAGCAGCTCCCCTCGTGAGGGGCATGGCTACACCTTC.

This clonotype appeared a few times. The chain has TRBV6-5 and TRBJ2-7, with D tentatively TRBD2 (5 bases). The CDR3 spans 14 residues. V was clipped by 6 bases and J by 2 bases, with 14 bases between them. CDR1 MNHEY and CDR2 SVGAGI come from the germline V gene. CDR3 sequence reads: CASRINGEAYEQYV. The CDR3 DNA is TGTGCCAGCAGGATAAACGGGGAAGCCTACGAGCAGTACGTC.

The genes are TRBV6-5 and TRBJ2-1; D may be TRBD1 (5 bases). Trimming stripped 0 bases from V and 10 bases from J, with 13 bases between. In germline, CDR1 is MNHEY, CDR2 SVGAGI. The CDR3 has 14 residues. This CDR3 reads CASSYSKRGLEQFF. The CDR3 DNA reads as TGTGCCAGCAGTTACTCGAAAAGGGGATTAGAGCAGTTCTTC.

V and J are TRBV6-2 or TRBV6-3 and TRBJ2-6; tentatively, D is TRBD1 (5 bases). Germline lookup yields CDR1 MNHEY and CDR2 SVGEGT. This CDR3 comprises 15 residues. The V end lost 8 bases, the J end lost 2 bases, and 13 bases lay between the germline ends. The CDR3 sequence is CASLVGAAGANVLTF. CDR3 sequence (DNA): TGTGCCAGCCTGGTAGGGGCCGCTGGGGCCAACGTCCTGACTTTC.